A few counts support the clone carrying this T cell receptor (beta chain). The antigen is not known. These data are taken from a study of molecular identifiers for immune sequencing clone quantification. Study at large: RNA, taken in replicates from approximately 20,000 or 100,000 naive CD8 cells, was split five ways, with four sequenced. Findings and caveats of the study: Clone sizes that are highly expanded could be underestimated when identical TCR molecules share a barcode.

V shed 2 bases and J shed 4 bases, with 12 bases lying between them. Germline CDR1 SQVTM, CDR2 ANQGSEA. CDR3 length: 14 amino acids. As previously described, bulk TCR libraries were made using listed TCR primers. One entry per CDR3 protein results from TCRdb running MiXCR on the PCR reads. Among about 500,000 distinct CDR3 sequences, over 20% were seen once, and the ten largest hold roughly 0.81%. Naive CD8 libraries used roughly 17,000 to 1,100,000 sorted cells and 10%, 30% or 50% RNA. The TCR originated in a human donor in good health. Some libraries in this study had Jurkat cell RNA spiked in. Source material: naive CD8+ T cells from blood, with Jurkat cell RNA spiked in. The subset: FACS-sorted CD8+CD4-CCR7+CD45RA+ naive T cells. V is TRBV29-1 and J is TRBJ2-1; D is perhaps TRBD2 (5 bases). The CDR3 spells CSVEPRESYNEQFF. The CDR3 nucleotides are TGCAGCGTTGAACCGAGGGAGAGTTACAATGAGCAGTTCTTC.